One and the same sample provided the 18 T cell receptor beta chains below, sequenced in a study of blood T cell repertoires in COVID-19. This table comes from immunoSEQ multiplex PCR, and its TCRdb copy is limited to in-frame clones, with some not included. This sample has 120,000 or so clones; around four fifths occur once, and the top ten carry 5.5% to 6.5%. Sequenced input: peripheral blood. The receptor source for this set is a man older than 75 with active or convalescent COVID-19.

This chain joins TRBV7-2 and TRBJ2-1, with no clear D. In germline, CDR1 is SGHTA, CDR2 FQGNSA. Between the trimmed V and J ends, which lost 2 bases and 9 bases, there was a span of 5 bases. The CDR3 consists of 11 residues. In nucleotides, the CDR3 is TGTGCCAGCAGCTTAAGCCTTGAGCAGTTCTTC. Encoded protein: CASSLSLEQFF.

V and J are TRBV5-5 and TRBJ1-2; 8 bases match TRBD1. This CDR3 region has 17 residues. The junction had 18 bases not matched to a gene; V was cut back by 4 bases and J by 7 bases. CDR1 is SGHKS and CDR2 is YYEKEE in the germline V gene (reference sequence). The DNA for the CDR3 is TGTGCCAGCAGCCCACGCCAGGGGGCGGCCTCGGGTGGTGGCTACACCTTC. Protein product: CASSPRQGAASGGGYTF.

This chain connects TRBV7-8 to TRBJ2-1; 10 positions agree with TRBD2. The CDR3 loop spans 16 amino acids. Germline trimming cut 1 base from V and 7 bases from J; bases unmatched to any gene: 7. From germline, CDR1 is SGHVS and CDR2 FQNEAQ. CDR3 in DNA: TGTGCCAGCAGCTTAGAAGCGGGGGGGCAAGGGAATGAGCAGTTCTTC. It specifies CASSLEAGGQGNEQFF. Looking up the rest from reference TRBV7-8 and TRBJ2-1 gives the full variable domain: GAGVSQSPRYKVAKRGQDVALRCDPISGHVSLFWYQQALGQGPEFLTYFQNEAQLDKSGLPSDRFFAERPEGSVSTLKIQRTQQEDSAVYLCASSLEAGGQGNEQFFGPGTRLTVL.

This chain connects TRBV11-2 to TRBJ1-1; D call uncertain. Trimming removed 2 bases from V and 6 bases from J, with 10 bases in between. Germline loops: CDR1 SGHAT, CDR2 FQNNGV. The CDR3 contains 13 residues. CDR3 residues: CASSLTRGAEAFF. CDR3 in DNA: TGTGCCAGCAGCTTAACCCGAGGAGCTGAAGCTTTCTTT. Using reference TRBV11-2 and TRBJ1-1 for the parts outside the CDR3, the full variable domain is EAGVAQSPRYKIIEKRQSVAFWCNPISGHATLYWYQQILGQGPKLLIQFQNNGVVDDSQLPKDRFSAERLKGVDSTLKIQPAKLEDSAVYLCASSLTRGAEAFFGQGTRLTVV.

The chain carries TRBV28 and TRBJ1-1, with D possibly TRBD1 on 6 matching bases. The ends were cut back, 7 bases at V and 5 bases at J, with 11 bases in the middle. The CDR3 loop spans 12 amino acids. The germline V gene encodes CDR1 MDHEN and CDR2 SYDVKM. DNA of the CDR3: TGTGCCAGCAAAAAGGGGGGGACTGAAGCTTTCTTT. This encodes CASKKGGTEAFF.

The chain recombines TRBV7-2 with TRBJ1-6, with TRBD1 identical over 9 bases. The CDR3 totals 16 residues. Germline V lookup: CDR1 SGHTA, CDR2 FQGNSA. Germline trimming cut 5 bases from V and 8 bases from J; bases unmatched to any gene: 10. The CDR3 DNA sequence: TGTGCCAGCAGCCTACGAGGGACAGGGACCGATTCACCCCTCCACTTT. The encoded protein is CASSLRGTGTDSPLHF.

V is TRBV18 and J is TRBJ2-5; 7 bases map to TRBD1. V lost 3 bases and J lost 4; bases outside the gene matches: 5. Germline V gene data show CDR1 as KGHSH and CDR2 as LQKENI. CDR3 length equals 14 residues. The CDR3 here is CASSPPGQRETQYF. The CDR3 DNA is TGTGCCAGCTCACCCCCGGGACAGAGAGAGACCCAGTACTTC. The complete variable domain, with remaining parts taken from reference TRBV18 and TRBJ2-5, reads NAGVMQNPRHLVRRRGQEARLRCSPMKGHSHVYWYRQLPEEGLKFMVYLQKENIIDESGMPKERFSAEFPKEGPSILRIQQVVRGDSAAYFCASSPPGQRETQYFGPGTRLLVL.

V gene TRBV3-1 (or the pseudogene TRBV3-2) combines with J gene TRBJ1-1, with 8 bases lining up with TRBD1. With 6 bases clipped from V and 4 bases from J, the junction kept 4 bases outside the gene matches. The CDR3 contains 13 residues. Germline CDR1 is LGHDT and CDR2 is YNNKEL (reference sequence). CDR3 DNA sequence: TGTGCCAGCAGGAACACAGGGGGCACTGAAGCTTTCTTT. It codes for CASRNTGGTEAFF.

The chain carries TRBV6-2 or TRBV6-3 and TRBJ2-2; D is possibly TRBD2 (6 bases). The CDR3 is made up of 17 amino acids. Germline CDR1 is MNHEY and CDR2 is SVGEGT. V dropped 0 bases and J dropped 3 bases, with 14 bases sitting between them. The CDR3 bases are TGTGCCAGCAGTTACTCGACAAACGGGGGAGACACCGGGGAGCTGTTTTTT. This translates into CASSYSTNGGDTGELFF.

This clone turned up a few times. The DNA of the CDR3 is TGTGCCAGCAGTACAGGGGGTCATGGCTACACCTTC. The encoded protein is CASSTGGHGYTF. The V and J genes are TRBV25-1 and TRBJ1-2; TRBD1 matches at 8 bases. CDR1 MGHDK and CDR2 SYGVNS come from the germline V gene. V dropped 5 bases and J dropped 6; count of bases not matched to a gene: 2. The CDR3 totals 12 residues.

The sample holds one count of this clone. V gene TRBV6-5 combines with J gene TRBJ1-1, with 8 nucleotides matching TRBD1. V dropped 8 bases and J dropped 0; count of bases not matched to a gene: 8. The germline gives CDR1 MNHEY, CDR2 SVGAGI. CDR3 length equals 15 residues. The CDR3, as DNA: TGTGCCAGCGGGACAGGAGGGCTCATGAACACTGAAGCTTTCTTT. Amino acid sequence: CASGTGGLMNTEAFF.

The chain combines TRBV5-1 with TRBJ2-7, with D possibly matching TRBD1 (5 bases). Germline V lookup: CDR1 SGHRS, CDR2 YFSETQ. Trimming stripped 8 bases from V and 0 bases from J, with 15 bases between. The length of the CDR3 is 14 residues. In DNA, the CDR3 is TGCGCCAGTCGGTCGCAGGGCAGCTCCTACGAGCAGTACTTC. It encodes CASRSQGSSYEQYF.

This chain uses TRBV29-1 with TRBJ2-5, with D unresolved. V lost 2 bases to trimming and J lost 3 bases, with 10 bases between them. This CDR3 comprises 13 residues. Germline loops: CDR1 SQVTM, CDR2 ANQGSEA. As DNA, the CDR3 is TGCAGCGTTGAAAAACAGTGGGAAGAGACCCAGTACTTC. The encoded protein is CSVEKQWEETQYF.

This chain connects TRBV4-3 to TRBJ1-6; 7 bases are shared with TRBD1. The CDR3 sequence is 13 residues long. Germline CDR1 is LGHNA and CDR2 is YSLEER. With 5 bases clipped from V and 12 bases from J, the junction kept 7 bases outside the gene matches. The CDR3: CASSTRQGEPLHF. DNA of the CDR3: TGCGCCAGCAGCACCCGACAGGGTGAACCCCTCCACTTT.

The chain is built from TRBV9 and TRBJ2-7; TRBD1 agrees at 8 bases. Losses at the gene ends were 4 bases for V and 4 bases for J; bases not matched to a gene: 10. The CDR3 totals 15 residues. The germline gives CDR1 SGDLS, CDR2 YYNGEE. The CDR3: CASSRASTGVYEQYF. The CDR3 DNA reads TGTGCCAGCAGCCGCGCCTCGACAGGGGTTTACGAGCAGTACTTC.

The genes are TRBV28 and TRBJ1-5; TRBD1 might be the D (6 bases). The CDR3 is 12 amino acids. From germline, CDR1 is MDHEN and CDR2 SYDVKM. In DNA, the CDR3 is TGTGGATCACAGGGAAGAGATCAGCCCCAGCATTTT. Protein: CGSQGRDQPQHF. Full variable domain (rest looked up from reference TRBV28 and TRBJ1-5): DVKVTQSSRYLVKRTGEKVFLECVQDMDHENMFWYRQDPGLGLRLIYFSYDVKMKEKGDIPEGYSVSREKKERFSLILESASTNQTSMYLCGSQGRDQPQHFGDGTRLSIL.

This rearrangement joins TRBV10-1 to TRBJ1-4; possibly TRBD1 for D (6 bases). Trimming took 6 bases from V and 3 from J, leaving 14 bases between them. This CDR3 comprises 15 residues. In germline, CDR1 is WNHNN, CDR2 SYGVQD (reference sequence). CDR3 DNA: TGCGCCAGCAGGATGTACAGGGCCTCTAATGAAAAACTGTTTTTT. Translating it yields CASRMYRASNEKLFF.

This chain uses TRBV9 with TRBJ2-7; 10 bases agree with TRBD2. CDR3 size: 17 residues. The germline V gene encodes CDR1 SGDLS and CDR2 YYNGEE. Trimming removed 3 bases from V and 3 bases from J; junction bases left unmatched: 12. CDR3 in amino acids: CASSAALAGASHYEQYF. The CDR3 region has the DNA TGTGCCAGCAGCGCCGCGCTAGCGGGGGCCTCTCACTACGAGCAGTACTTC.